The 3 T cell receptor beta chains reported below all come from one sample, sequenced in a study of T cells after yellow fever vaccination. TCRdb independently ran MiXCR on the 5' RACE reads; one entry per CDR3 protein. The table has roughly 500,000 distinct CDR3 sequences, about 19% seen once. Sequencing used PBMCs, obtained 15 days after the yellow fever booster vaccination. The source of these receptors is a man aged 30-40 years who received the YFV17D yellow fever vaccine.

J is TRBJ2-6 and V is TRBV5-1, with a weak D call TRBD2 (5 bases). This CDR3 spans 15 amino acids. Germline CDR1 and CDR2: SGHRS and YFSETQ. Trimming removed 7 bases from V and 0 bases from J, with 11 bases in between. In nucleotides, the CDR3 is TGCGCCAGCGAAGACGGGAACTCTGGGGCCAACGTCCTGACTTTC. This sequence encodes CASEDGNSGANVLTF.

This clonotype has more than one count but fewer than ten. The chain joins TRBV7-2 to TRBJ1-2; no firm D call. This CDR3 is 12 amino acids long. V was trimmed by 1 base and J by 8 bases, leaving 8 bases between them. CDR1 is SGHTA, CDR2 FQGNSA, per germline. CDR3 region: CASSLEGWGYTF. CDR3 coding DNA: TGTGCCAGCAGCTTAGAGGGTTGGGGCTACACCTTC.

The chain joins TRBV24-1 to TRBJ1-5; D is ambiguous. This CDR3 is built from 15 residues. From germline, CDR1 is KGHDR and CDR2 SFDVKD. The ends were cut back, 2 bases at V and 0 bases at J, with 7 bases in the middle. This CDR3 reads CATSDSQSSNQPQHF. DNA for the CDR3: TGTGCCACCAGTGATTCACAGAGTAGCAATCAGCCCCAGCATTTT.